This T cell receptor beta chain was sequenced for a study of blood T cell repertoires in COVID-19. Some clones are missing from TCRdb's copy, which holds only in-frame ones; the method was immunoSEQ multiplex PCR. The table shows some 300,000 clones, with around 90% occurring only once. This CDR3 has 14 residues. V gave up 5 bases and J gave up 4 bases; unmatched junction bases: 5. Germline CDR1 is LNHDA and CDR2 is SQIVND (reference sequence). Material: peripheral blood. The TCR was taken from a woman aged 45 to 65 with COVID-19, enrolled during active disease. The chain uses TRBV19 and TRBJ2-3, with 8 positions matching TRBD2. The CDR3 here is CASSAGLVADTQYF. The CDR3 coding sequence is TGTGCCAGTAGTGCGGGACTAGTGGCAGATACGCAGTATTTT. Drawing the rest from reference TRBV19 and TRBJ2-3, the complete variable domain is DGGITQSPKYLFRKEGQNVTLSCEQNLNHDAMYWYRQDPGQGLRLIYYSQIVNDFQKGDIAEGYSVSREKKESFPLTVTSAQKNPTAFYLCASSAGLVADTQYFGPGTRLTVL.